The present T cell receptor (beta chain) was sequenced within a study of cytomegalovirus exposure and HLA in healthy donors. While the first cohort had some 700 subjects, the donors belonged to the separate validation cohort of 120 subjects. Using immunoSEQ multiplex PCR, the repertoire was profiled, and TCRdb retains in-frame clones only, with some absent. The repertoire holds roughly 300,000 clones, with 86% as singletons. What was sequenced was PBMCs. This sequence originates from a woman aged 18-29 years in good health and CMV-seronegative.

The CDR3 DNA sequence: TGTGCCAGCAGCCAGGGACTAGCGGGAGGGACAGATACGCAGTATTTT. Amino acids: CASSQGLAGGTDTQYF. The J gene is TRBJ2-3, the V gene TRBV4-2; 16 bases are shared with TRBD2. The J segment lost 3 bases and the V segment lost 3 bases, leaving 0 bases of the junction unmatched. Germline lookup yields CDR1 LGHNA and CDR2 YNFKEQ. This CDR3 spans 16 amino acids.